These 8 T cell receptor beta chains share one sample of origin, sequenced in a study of blood T cell repertoires in COVID-19. Produced via immunoSEQ multiplex PCR; TCRdb's table is partial and in-frame only. The sample records about 210,000 clones, approximately 75% being singletons. Sequences were obtained from PBMCs or T cells enriched from blood (not recorded which). These receptors originate from a man in his forties or fifties who had recovered from COVID-19.

This clone was found a few times. The rearrangement links TRBV30 to TRBJ1-5; D gene ambiguous. The CDR3 spans 14 residues. V lost 1 base to trimming and J lost 3 bases, with 10 bases between them. CDR1 and CDR2 (germline): GTSNPN, SVGIG (reference sequence). The CDR3 DNA is TGTGCCTGGAGTGATTTGGCACCCAATCAGCCCCAGCATTTT. As protein: CAWSDLAPNQPQHF.

About this clone: The same CDR3 can be traced to other DNA sequences in this sample. V and J are TRBV5-1 and TRBJ1-2; perhaps TRBD1 as D (6 bases). With 3 bases removed from V and 5 bases from J, the gap between germline ends came to 11 bases. Germline assignment: CDR1 SGHRS and CDR2 YFSETQ. CDR3 length: 13 amino acids. Written as DNA, the CDR3 is TGCGCCAGCAGCTCCTCTACAGGGTATGGCTACACCTTC. Its protein is CASSSSTGYGYTF.

This clone was detected only once. This CDR3 is also generated by other DNA sequences in the sample. The V call is TRBV5-4, the J call TRBJ2-5; TRBD2 matches 7 bases. The CDR3 length is 16 residues. From germline, CDR1 is SGHNT and CDR2 YYREEE (reference sequence). V trimming: 4 bases; J trimming: 1 base; junction bases outside the gene matches: 10. CDR3 protein: CASSLGTSGGQETQYF. The CDR3 DNA sequence: TGTGCCAGCAGCCTGGGTACTTCGGGGGGCCAAGAGACCCAGTACTTC.

The table lists this clone with a few counts. The rearrangement joins TRBV21-1 to TRBJ1-2; the table's D call of TRBD1 was not tested on the DNA. TRBV21-1 is reported as a pseudogene. The CDR3 sequence is 16 residues long. CDR3 in DNA: TGTGCCAGCAGCAAAGTGGGGACAGGGGGCGAATATGGCTACACCTTC. Translated: CASSKVGTGGEYGYTF.

The chain has TRBV3-1 (or the pseudogene TRBV3-2) and TRBJ1-5; D possibly corresponds to TRBD1 (5 bases). Germline CDR1 reads LGHDT; CDR2 reads YNNKEL (reference sequence). Trimming shortened V by 3 bases and J by 6 bases, and 12 bases separated the two germline ends. This CDR3 is 14 amino acids long. In DNA, the CDR3 is TGTGCCAGCAGCCACAGGGCAAAGAGTCAGCCCCAGCATTTT. It codes for CASSHRAKSQPQHF.

This chain links TRBV27 with TRBJ2-7; D is perhaps TRBD2 (5 bases). CDR3 length: 14 residues. Between the trimmed V and J ends, which lost 7 bases and 7 bases, there was a span of 20 bases. Looked up from germline, CDR1 is MNHEY and CDR2 is SMNVEV (reference sequence). The CDR3: CASTSPGLLREQYF. The CDR3 DNA reads TGTGCCAGCACCTCACCGGGGTTACTCCGGGAGCAGTACTTC.

The J gene is TRBJ1-6, the V gene TRBV6-5; D gene unclear. V gave up 6 bases and J gave up 8 bases, with 14 bases separating them. Germline V lookup: CDR1 MNHEY, CDR2 SVGAGI. CDR3 length: 14 residues. The CDR3 loop reads CASSRDMRDSPLHF. The CDR3 DNA reads as TGTGCCAGCAGCCGCGATATGAGAGATTCACCCCTCCACTTT.

The V gene is TRBV25-1, the J gene TRBJ1-1; D is possibly TRBD1 (6 bases). Germline CDR1 and CDR2: MGHDK and SYGVNS. The V end lost 1 base, the J end lost 1 base, and 10 bases lay between the germline ends. The CDR3 is made up of 15 amino acids. The CDR3 region has the DNA TGTGCCAGCAGTGAATGGTCAGGGGCGAACACTGAAGCTTTCTTT. It encodes CASSEWSGANTEAFF.